This TCR beta chain emerged from a study of T cell changes during pregnancy in multiple sclerosis (dated by TCRdb to between 2017 and 2020). For the wider study: The study examined how the T cell repertoire changed over the course of pregnancy in women with multiple sclerosis.

Turning to this clone: The target of this receptor is not known. It has no much larger one-base neighbor in the sample; base qualities were not kept.

The library was made by the immunoSEQ multiplex PCR assay. In TCRdb, the immuneACCESS table is reduced to in-frame sequences with V and J assigned. These tables do not hold every clone; where another copy was compared, an unresolved V gene accounts for under half, and the others remain unexplained. Across this sample there are tens of thousands of clones, with approximately 88% seen only once. 0.45% to 0.6% of the sample lies in the top ten. From a lookup of the germline V gene, CDR1 and CDR2 are KGHSH and LQKENI. The CDR3 starts with the cysteine, ends with the phenylalanine, and has 15 residues. Here the CDR3 DNA is all that survives: 45 bases in frame from base 1. After removal of 1 base from V and 5 bases from J, the junction retains 7 bases not matched to a gene.

The sequence joins TRBV18 to TRBJ2-5, with 7 middle bases fitting TRBD1. This TCR came from a female donor with multiple sclerosis, enrolled in a pregnancy study. The input for sequencing was CD4+ T cells from peripheral blood mononuclear cells, taken in the first trimester of pregnancy. DNA sequence: TGTGCCAGCTCACCACGGGACAGCCCCGGGGAGACCCAGTACTTC. This yields the protein CASSPRDSPGETQYF.